This T cell receptor beta chain was sequenced for a study of blood T cell repertoires in COVID-19. Overall study context: Sites in the United States, Italy and Spain provided acute and convalescent COVID-19 samples.

Some clones are missing from TCRdb's copy, which holds only in-frame ones; the method was immunoSEQ multiplex PCR. The sample records about 370,000 clones, 80% to 90% being singletons. This CDR3 has 15 residues. In germline, CDR1 is SGHNT, CDR2 YYREEE (reference sequence). V lost 5 bases and J lost 4; bases outside the gene matches: 3. The chain has TRBV5-4 and TRBJ2-3; 14 positions match TRBD2. The TCR sequence derives from a woman aged 25-40 years with COVID-19, enrolled during active disease. Source material: peripheral blood. The CDR3 nucleotides read TGTGCCAGCAGGACTAGCGGGGGGGCCTCAGATACGCAGTATTTT. The encoded protein is CASRTSGGASDTQYF.